This TCR beta chain was captured by sequencing in a study of shared clonotypes between healthy human individuals. Measured with immunoSEQ multiplex PCR; TCRdb has only the in-frame clones, and not every one. This sample has 850,000 to 1,100,000 clones, with around three quarters found just once. Division of CD4+ cells produced a CD45RA+ naive subset and a CD45RA-negative memory subset. Germline trimming cut 5 bases from V and 5 bases from J; bases unmatched to any gene: 6. Germline V gene data show CDR1 as LNHDA and CDR2 as SQIVND (reference sequence). The CDR3 consists of 14 residues. Sequencing input: memory CD4+ T cells from PBMCs. The subset here: CD45RA-negative fraction. The receptor was derived from a young man in good health. Some clones in this sample may be carry-over from other donors' samples. V usage is TRBV19 and J usage is TRBJ2-7; 10 bases map to TRBD1. DNA for the CDR3: TGTGCCAGTAGTTTCCGGGACAGGGGCCACGAGCAGTACTTC. Protein sequence: CASSFRDRGHEQYF.